Listed here are 9 T cell receptor beta chains from one sample, sequenced in a study of identifying expanded T cells in peripheral blood. TCRdb's table, derived via immunoSEQ multiplex PCR, lists solely in-frame clones and lacks some. This table has roughly 100,000 clones, around nine tenths appearing once. What was sequenced was blood. These receptors were taken from a person aged 18 to 70 in good health.

The chain links TRBV27 to TRBJ2-1; TRBD1 matches at 9 bases. Trimming cost V 6 bases and J 4 bases; bases outside gene matches: 7. The CDR3 is 15 residues long. Germline lookup yields CDR1 MNHEY and CDR2 SMNVEV (reference sequence). The CDR3 DNA sequence: TGTGCCAGCAGCATGACAGGGGGGGGATACAATGAGCAGTTCTTC. Protein sequence: CASSMTGGGYNEQFF.

CDR3 bases: TGCGCCAGCAGTCTGACAGGGCTCAATCAGCCCCAGCATTTT. Amino acid sequence: CASSLTGLNQPQHF. The chain has TRBV5-1 and TRBJ1-5; 7 nucleotides line up with TRBD1. The CDR3 length is 14 residues. From germline, CDR1 is SGHRS and CDR2 YFSETQ. J was trimmed by 3 bases and V by 5 bases; bases with no gene match: 5.

The rearrangement joins TRBV18 to TRBJ2-2, with TRBD2 matching 9 bases. CDR3 length: 16 residues. V lost 6 bases to trimming and J lost 4 bases; unmatched junction nucleotides: 9. Germline V lookup: CDR1 KGHSH, CDR2 LQKENI. CDR3 in DNA: TGTGCCAGCTCTCCCCAGGAAGCGGGGGGCACCGGGGAGCTGTTTTTT. Amino acids: CASSPQEAGGTGELFF.

The chain combines TRBV9 with TRBJ2-1; a possible D gene is TRBD2 (5 bases). Trimming removed 4 bases at V and 0 bases at J, with 11 bases between. This CDR3 contains 15 residues. Germline assignment: CDR1 SGDLS and CDR2 YYNGEE. The CDR3 region has the DNA TGTGCCAGCAGCCCCGTTGGAGGCTCCTACAATGAGCAGTTCTTC. Translating it yields CASSPVGGSYNEQFF. Full variable domain (outside the CDR3, taken from reference TRBV9 and TRBJ2-1): DSGVTQTPKHLITATGQRVTLRCSPRSGDLSVYWYQQSLDQGLQFLIQYYNGEERAKGNILERFSAQQFPDLHSELNLSSLELGDSALYFCASSPVGGSYNEQFFGPGTRLTVL.

This rearrangement joins TRBV2 to TRBJ2-5, with TRBD1 matching over 7 bases. Trimming cost V 8 bases and J 2 bases; bases outside gene matches: 2. CDR3 size: 12 residues. Germline values: CDR1 SNHLY, CDR2 FYNNEI. CDR3 nucleotides: TGTGCCAGCGACAGGGCTCAAGAGACCCAGTACTTC. Encoded protein: CASDRAQETQYF.

The gene calls are TRBV7-9 and TRBJ2-7; TRBD1 aligns across 9 bases. Germline loops: CDR1 SEHNR, CDR2 FQNEAQ (reference sequence). This CDR3 region has 13 residues. The J segment lost 5 bases and the V segment lost 5 bases, leaving 4 bases of the junction unmatched. CDR3 in amino acids: CASSGQGTDEQYF. The CDR3 nucleotides are TGTGCCAGCAGCGGACAGGGGACGGACGAGCAGTACTTC. Supplemented by reference TRBV7-9 and TRBJ2-7, the full variable domain reads DTGVSQNPRHKITKRGQNVTFRCDPISEHNRLYWYRQTLGQGPEFLTYFQNEAQLEKSRLLSDRFSAERPKGSFSTLEIQRTEQGDSAMYLCASSGQGTDEQYFGPGTRLTVT.

The V gene is TRBV4-1, the J gene TRBJ2-1; TRBD2 matches at 9 bases. With 0 bases clipped from V and 6 bases from J, the junction kept 9 bases outside the gene matches. CDR3 length: 17 residues. From germline, CDR1 is MGHRA and CDR2 YSYEKL. The CDR3 region is CASSQDQASGVPNEQFF. The CDR3 nucleotides read TGCGCCAGCAGCCAAGATCAAGCTAGCGGGGTCCCCAATGAGCAGTTCTTC.

The chain has TRBV6-6 and TRBJ2-3, with 8 positions matching TRBD1. The CDR3 has 14 residues. With 3 bases clipped from V and 4 bases from J, the junction kept 3 bases outside the gene matches. Germline V CDR1 and CDR2: MNHNY, SVGAGI (reference sequence). The CDR3 protein is CASSYRTGSDTQYF. CDR3 sequence (DNA): TGTGCCAGCAGTTATCGGACAGGGTCAGATACGCAGTATTTT.

V gene TRBV15 combines with J gene TRBJ2-5; perhaps D is TRBD1 or TRBD2 (6 bases each). The J call could be wrong; TRBJ2-7 is a better fit for the DNA end. The CDR3 loop spans 12 amino acids. Germline values: CDR1 LNHNV, CDR2 YYDKDF (reference sequence). CDR3 sequence (DNA): TGTGCCACCAGCGAGGGGGGCTACGAGCAGTACTTC. Translated, it gives CATSEGGYEQYF.